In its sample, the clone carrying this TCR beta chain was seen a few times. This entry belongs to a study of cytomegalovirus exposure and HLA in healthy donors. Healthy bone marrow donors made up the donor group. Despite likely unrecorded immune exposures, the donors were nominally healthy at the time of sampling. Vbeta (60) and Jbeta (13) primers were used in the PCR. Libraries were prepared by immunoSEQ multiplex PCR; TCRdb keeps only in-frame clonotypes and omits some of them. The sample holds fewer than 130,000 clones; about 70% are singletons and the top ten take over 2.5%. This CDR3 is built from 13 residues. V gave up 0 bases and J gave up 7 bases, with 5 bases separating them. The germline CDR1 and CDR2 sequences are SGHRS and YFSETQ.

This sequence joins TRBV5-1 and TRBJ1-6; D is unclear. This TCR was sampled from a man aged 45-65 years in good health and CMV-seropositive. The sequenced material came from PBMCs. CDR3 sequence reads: CASSLVRNSPLHF. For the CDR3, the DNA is TGCGCCAGCAGCTTGGTTCGGAATTCACCCCTCCACTTT.